These 25 T cell receptor beta chains were sequenced from one sample in a study of Tregs in tolerant kidney transplant recipients. The method was immunoSEQ multiplex PCR; TCRdb's version includes in-frame clones alone and lacks a portion of them. This sample carries over 55,000 clones, about 83% of them seen once, and the ten largest clones take about 5%. Sequenced: CD4+ T cells from blood. The receptors were sampled from a human donor in good health.

V gene TRBV30 combines with J gene TRBJ1-2, with a weak D call TRBD1 (6 bases). Trimming shortened V by 4 bases and J by 5 bases, and 17 bases separated the two germline ends. Germline CDR1 is GTSNPN and CDR2 is SVGIG (reference sequence). The CDR3 length is 14 residues. The CDR3 loop reads CAWTAGAREYGYTF. The CDR3 DNA reads TGTGCCTGGACCGCGGGGGCCAGAGAGTATGGCTACACCTTC. The full variable domain, with the rest looked up from reference TRBV30 and TRBJ1-2, is SQTIHQWPATLVQPVGSPLSLECTVEGTSNPNLYWYRQAAGRGLQLLFYSVGIGQISSEVPQNLSASRPQDRQFILSSKKLLLSDSGFYLCAWTAGAREYGYTFGSGTRLTVV.

Written as DNA, the CDR3 is TGTGCCAGCAGCAGGGGACAGTGGAACACTGAAGCTTTCTTT. This codes for CASSRGQWNTEAFF. The V call is TRBV6-5, the J call TRBJ1-1; TRBD1 matches 7 bases. With V trimmed by 6 bases and J by 1 base, 5 bases remained unmatched. CDR3 size: 14 residues. Germline CDR1 and CDR2: MNHEY and SVGAGI.

This chain links TRBV19 with TRBJ2-1, with 12 bases identical to TRBD2. The length of the CDR3 is 15 residues. The trim removed 4 bases at V and 8 bases at J, leaving 6 bases unmatched. Per the germline V gene, CDR1 is LNHDA and CDR2 is SQIVND (reference sequence). As DNA, the CDR3 is TGTGCCAGTAGTACCCGACTAGCGGGAGAGGATGAGCAGTTCTTC. Translation: CASSTRLAGEDEQFF.

The genes are TRBV5-5 and TRBJ2-1; tentative D call: TRBD2 (6 bases). V gave up 0 bases and J gave up 3 bases, with 10 bases separating them. Germline V lookup: CDR1 SGHKS, CDR2 YYEKEE (reference sequence). This CDR3 has 15 amino acids. The CDR3 DNA reads TGTGCCAGCAGCTTGGGCCGGGAGCTCTACAATGAGCAGTTCTTC. Translation gives CASSLGRELYNEQFF.

The chain has TRBV5-4 and TRBJ2-1; D not resolved. Trimming removed 1 base at V and 5 bases at J, with 10 bases between. Germline V lookup: CDR1 SGHNT, CDR2 YYREEE (reference sequence). The CDR3 totals 14 residues. The chain's CDR3 is CASSLQKGDNEQFF. The CDR3 nucleotides are TGTGCCAGCAGCTTGCAAAAAGGTGACAATGAGCAGTTCTTC.

The chain uses TRBV19 and TRBJ2-7; a weak D match, TRBD1 (5 bases). This CDR3 region has 12 residues. The V gene lost 5 bases and the J gene lost 5 bases, with 10 bases spanning the gap. Germline CDR1 reads LNHDA; CDR2 reads SQIVND (reference sequence). The CDR3 region has the DNA TGTGCCAGTAGTGCTCAGGGTCACGAGCAGTACTTC. Its protein product is CASSAQGHEQYF. Based on the CDR3 plus reference TRBV19 and TRBJ2-7, the full variable domain is DGGITQSPKYLFRKEGQNVTLSCEQNLNHDAMYWYRQDPGQGLRLIYYSQIVNDFQKGDIAEGYSVSREKKESFPLTVTSAQKNPTAFYLCASSAQGHEQYFGPGTRLTVT.

The rearrangement links TRBV6-6 to TRBJ2-4; D tentatively reads TRBD1 or TRBD2 (5 bases each). The CDR3 loop spans 14 amino acids. The germline V and J ends were trimmed by 10 bases and 0 bases, with 13 bases remaining between them. Germline lookup yields CDR1 MNHNY and CDR2 SVGAGI (reference sequence). The CDR3: CATSTGLAKNIQYF. The CDR3, as DNA: TGTGCCACCAGCACGGGGCTAGCCAAAAACATTCAGTACTTC.

The chain has TRBV7-9 and TRBJ1-4; possible D gene TRBD1, 5 bases. The CDR3 sequence is 15 residues long. V was shortened by 6 bases and J by 3 bases, with 14 bases between the two germline ends. Germline loops: CDR1 SEHNR, CDR2 FQNEAQ (reference sequence). The CDR3 region has the DNA TGTGCCAGCAGTTGGGACCGAACCTCTAATGAAAAACTGTTTTTT. Translating gives CASSWDRTSNEKLFF.

The gene calls are TRBV11-3 and TRBJ2-1; no clear D. V lost 5 bases, J lost 6 bases, and 11 bases lay in between. Germline CDR1 SGHNT, CDR2 YENEEA. The CDR3 has 13 residues. DNA of the CDR3: TGTGCCAGCAGCCCCCCCGTTAGCAATGAGCAGTTCTTC. This encodes CASSPPVSNEQFF.

This chain uses TRBV6-6 with TRBJ2-3; D not certain. Germline CDR1 is MNHNY and CDR2 is SVGAGI (reference sequence). The V gene lost 7 bases and the J gene lost 1 base, with 15 bases spanning the gap. The CDR3 runs 15 residues. The DNA for the CDR3 is TGTGCCAGCACCCCTAACCCGATGGGCACAGATACGCAGTATTTT. Translating it yields CASTPNPMGTDTQYF.

The chain employs TRBV27 and TRBJ1-4, with D possibly TRBD1 on 5 matching bases. CDR1 and CDR2 (germline): MNHEY, SMNVEV (reference sequence). The CDR3 has 15 amino acids. The ends were cut back, 6 bases at V and 3 bases at J, with 14 bases in the middle. The CDR3 DNA is TGTGCCAGCAGACGCCTTGGACAAGCTAATGAAAAACTGTTTTTT. This encodes CASRRLGQANEKLFF. Complete variable domain (other parts from reference TRBV27 and TRBJ1-4): EAQVTQNPRYLITVTGKKLTVTCSQNMNHEYMSWYRQDPGLGLRQIYYSMNVEVTDKGDVPEGYKVSRKEKRNFPLILESPSPNQTSLYFCASRRLGQANEKLFFGSGTQLSVL.

The chain combines TRBV11-3 with TRBJ2-4, with D perhaps TRBD1 (6 bases). The CDR3 extends over 15 amino acids. Trimming took off 0 bases at V and 9 bases at J, with 15 bases between the two ends. CDR1 is SGHNT, CDR2 YENEEA, per germline. The CDR3 nucleotides are TGTGCCAGCAGCTTAGACCAACAGGGATCGGGCATTCAGTACTTC. This gives the protein CASSLDQQGSGIQYF.

This rearrangement joins TRBV6-4 to TRBJ2-7, with 8 bases fitting TRBD1. The junction had 29 bases not matched to a gene; V was cut back by 0 bases and J by 4 bases. Germline V gene sequence: CDR1 MRHNA, CDR2 SNTAGT. The CDR3 sequence is 23 residues long. CDR3 protein: CASSDSSRSPGQGDFDYLYEQYF. CDR3 DNA sequence: TGTGCCAGCAGTGACTCGAGTCGGTCACCCGGACAGGGAGATTTCGACTACCTTTACGAGCAGTACTTC.

The table lists this clone with many counts. The chain combines TRBV7-6 with TRBJ2-1; 12 nucleotides line up with TRBD2. Germline V gene sequence: CDR1 SGHVS, CDR2 FNYEAQ. V shed 4 bases, J shed 6 bases, and the junction held 10 bases outside the gene matches. This CDR3 is built from 17 residues. CDR3 sequence (DNA): TGTGCCAGCAGCTCCGTTATGACTAGCGGGAGTGGCAATGAGCAGTTCTTC. It is translated as CASSSVMTSGSGNEQFF. The full variable domain, in which reference TRBV7-6 and TRBJ2-1 provide the parts outside the CDR3, is GAGVSQSPRYKVTKRGQDVALRCDPISGHVSLYWYRQALGQGPEFLTYFNYEAQQDKSGLPNDRFSAERPEGSISTLTIQRTEQRDSAMYRCASSSVMTSGSGNEQFFGPGTRLTVL.

The rearrangement links TRBV4-1 to TRBJ1-6; D possibly corresponds to TRBD1 (5 bases). The V gene's germline CDR1 is MGHRA and CDR2 YSYEKL. V was pared by 2 bases and J by 6 bases, with 17 bases between. CDR3 length: 17 residues. The CDR3 protein is CASSQTITRGPNSPLHF. CDR3 in DNA: TGCGCCAGCAGCCAAACAATTACCCGGGGACCTAATTCACCCCTCCACTTT.

V is TRBV11-1 and J is TRBJ1-1, with D unresolved. Germline CDR1 SGHAT, CDR2 FQDESV (reference sequence). Trimming left V 5 bases short and J 11 bases short, with 21 bases between. The CDR3 covers 14 residues. The CDR3 reads CASSLTSGRRAAFF. CDR3 DNA: TGTGCCAGCAGCCTCACCTCCGGGCGGAGAGCCGCTTTCTTT.

This clone was seen a single time. The chain has TRBV6-5 and TRBJ2-2, with D uncertain. The CDR3 loop spans 14 amino acids. The V end was cut by 1 base, the J end by 3 bases, with 6 bases between. Per the germline V gene, CDR1 is MNHEY and CDR2 is SVGAGI. CDR3 sequence reads: CASSYLADTGELFF. In DNA, the CDR3 is TGTGCCAGCAGTTACTTGGCCGACACCGGGGAGCTGTTTTTT.

This clone was seen once. The chain joins TRBV29-1 to TRBJ1-2; D gene unclear. This CDR3 region has 11 residues. Per the germline V gene, CDR1 is SQVTM and CDR2 is ANQGSEA. Trimming cost V 3 bases and J 8 bases, with 10 bases left between them. In DNA, the CDR3 is TGCAGCGTTGAGATGGGTTTCGGCTACACCTTC. Translated, it gives CSVEMGFGYTF.

The genes are TRBV5-5 and TRBJ1-2; D call uncertain. V dropped 2 bases and J dropped 7 bases, with 9 bases sitting between them. Germline V gives CDR1 SGHKS, CDR2 YYEKEE (reference sequence). This CDR3 has 12 amino acids. The CDR3 DNA reads as TGTGCCAGCAGCTTTCTAGAAGGTGGCTACACCTTC. Residues: CASSFLEGGYTF. Supplemented by reference TRBV5-5 and TRBJ1-2, the full variable domain reads DAGVTQSPTHLIKTRGQQVTLRCSPISGHKSVSWYQQVLGQGPQFIFQYYEKEERGRGNFPDRFSARQFPNYSSELNVNALLLGDSALYLCASSFLEGGYTFGSGTRLTVV.

V and J are TRBV14 and TRBJ1-1; D gene uncertain. The CDR3 runs 13 residues. Trimming left V 2 bases short and J 5 bases short, with 9 bases between. Germline-derived CDR1 and CDR2 are SGHDN and FVKESK. CDR3 coding DNA: TGTGCCAGCAGCCAATCGTTTGGGACTGAAGCTTTCTTT. Translation gives CASSQSFGTEAFF.

The V and J genes are TRBV7-2 and TRBJ2-2, with unresolved D. Germline V CDR1 and CDR2: SGHTA, FQGNSA. Trimming cost V 4 bases and J 6 bases, with 15 bases left between them. The CDR3 has 15 amino acids. CDR3: CASSSLGNNPGELFF. CDR3 bases: TGTGCCAGCAGCTCCCTTGGGAACAATCCCGGGGAGCTGTTTTTT.

The table lists this clone with a few counts. The chain is built from TRBV19 and TRBJ1-2, with TRBD1 matching 8 bases. Per the germline V gene, CDR1 is LNHDA and CDR2 is SQIVND (reference sequence). The CDR3 has 16 residues. The trim removed 3 bases at V and 6 bases at J, leaving 12 bases unmatched. Here the CDR3 reads CASSIPIGQGSNGYTF. CDR3 in DNA: TGTGCCAGTAGTATCCCAATTGGACAGGGAAGCAATGGCTACACCTTC.

The V and J genes are TRBV6-6 and TRBJ2-5; 7 bases map to TRBD1. Per germline, CDR1 MNHNY and CDR2 SVGAGI (reference sequence). J gave up 1 base and V 5 bases, and 4 bases lay outside the gene matches. The CDR3 contains 14 residues. CDR3 region: CASSRDRPQETQYF. As DNA, the CDR3 is TGTGCCAGCAGTCGGGACAGACCCCAAGAGACCCAGTACTTC.

CDR3 in amino acids: CASEPGGPFTDTQYF. As DNA, the CDR3 is TGTGCCAGCGAACCCGGGGGGCCATTCACAGATACGCAGTATTTT. V and J are TRBV9 and TRBJ2-3, with a tentative D call TRBD2 (7 bases). V dropped 7 bases and J dropped 2 bases, with 17 bases sitting between them. The V gene's germline CDR1 is SGDLS and CDR2 YYNGEE. The CDR3 runs 15 residues.

This chain joins TRBV28 and TRBJ2-7, with 10 bases fitting TRBD1. V lost 11 bases to trimming and J lost 2 bases; unmatched junction nucleotides: 3. This CDR3 has 12 residues. CDR1 and CDR2 (germline): MDHEN, SYDVKM. In DNA, the CDR3 is TGTGCCTCCGGGACAGGGGCCTACGAGCAGTACTTC. Translated: CASGTGAYEQYF.